This section outlines one T cell receptor (beta chain) sequence together with its context. The source of the sample is a study of blood T cell repertoires in COVID-19. Study-level information: The analysed material was cDNA or gDNA that came from T cells, B-cell-depleted T cells, or PBMCs.

Produced via immunoSEQ multiplex PCR; TCRdb's table is partial and in-frame only. The repertoire holds 200,000 to 250,000 clones, with around 86% as singletons. The V and J ends lost 5 bases and 3 bases respectively, with 15 bases between them. The germline CDR1 and CDR2 sequences are SEHNR and FQNEAQ (reference sequence). The CDR3 spans 15 residues. Sample: peripheral blood. The clonotype originates from a man aged 80 or over with acute or convalescent COVID-19. The chain carries TRBV7-9 and TRBJ2-3, with D maybe TRBD1 (6 bases). The CDR3 sequence is CASSAGQPLTDTQYF. In DNA form, the CDR3 reads TGTGCCAGCAGCGCTGGACAGCCCCTAACAGATACGCAGTATTTT.